This paragraph covers one T cell receptor beta chain sequence. Its antigen is unknown. Qualities for individual bases were not recorded, and no much larger clone is one base off. Library preparation employed the immunoSEQ multiplex PCR assay. This is the immuneACCESS table as TCRdb keeps it, with only in-frame sequences that have V and J called. A part of the clones is gone; compared with another copy, unresolved V genes explain less than half, and the rest is unexplained. The sample has tens of thousands of clones on record, around 87% of them singletons. The ten largest clones capture under 6% of the sample. The CDR3 goes from the cysteine to the phenylalanine over 13 residues. Kept here is only the CDR3 DNA, which spans 39 bases and is read in frame from base 1. V and J are trimmed by 7 bases and 8 bases, and the gene matches miss 10 bases of the junction. CDR1 SNHLY and CDR2 FYNNEI are derived from the germline V gene.

This specimen comes from a study of technical replicates of blood from four donors (dated by TCRdb to about 2017). The clonotype comes from a human donor in good health. Some clones in this sample may be carry-over from other donors' samples. What was sequenced was PBMCs. The chain employs TRBV2 and TRBJ1-2, with 7 bases in between that match TRBD1. The sequenced DNA is TGTGCCAGCAAGGAAGGGGGCGCGAGAGGCTACACCTTC. It is translated as CASKEGGARGYTF.